This T cell receptor (beta chain) derives from a study of blood T cell repertoires in COVID-19. Self-reported history from a screening survey and questionnaire set each donor's cohort. Assay used: immunoSEQ multiplex PCR; TCRdb lists only in-frame clones, some missing. The sample has about 130,000 clones, roughly four fifths seen once. The receptor comes from a man aged 50-59 years who had recovered from COVID-19. Sequenced material: PBMCs or T cells enriched from blood (not recorded which).

CDR3: CASSLQTWTVEQYF. The CDR3 DNA reads TGTGCCAGCAGCCTACAGACCTGGACAGTCGAGCAGTACTTC. This rearrangement joins TRBV5-6 to TRBJ2-7, with a tentative D call TRBD1 (6 bases). V lost 4 bases and J lost 6, with 17 bases in between. The V gene's germline CDR1 is SGHDT and CDR2 YYEEEE. The CDR3 runs to 14 residues.